What follows are 7 T cell receptor beta chains derived from one specimen sequenced in a study of T cell responses to AZD1222 COVID-19 vaccine. Some clones are missing from TCRdb's copy, which holds only in-frame ones; the method was immunoSEQ multiplex PCR. The data show roughly 120,000 clones, over 75% seen once. This specimen consisted of peripheral blood, obtained on day 0 of AZD1222 vaccination. The source is an adult in good health.

V is TRBV4-2 and J is TRBJ2-2, with D perhaps assigned TRBD1 or TRBD2 (5 bases each). The CDR3 spans 16 residues. Germline assignment: CDR1 LGHNA and CDR2 YNFKEQ. V lost 0 bases and J 10 bases, leaving 18 bases between the germline ends. The CDR3: CASSQDTQGAGAELFF. The CDR3 DNA reads as TGTGCCAGCAGCCAAGATACGCAGGGTGCCGGGGCGGAGCTGTTTTTT.

The chain employs TRBV12-3 or TRBV12-4 and TRBJ1-4; D is unresolved. The CDR3 sequence is 13 residues long. V was cut by 6 bases and J by 4 bases, with 9 bases left in between. CDR3 amino acids: CASRMKGNEKLFF. For the CDR3, the DNA is TGTGCCAGCAGAATGAAGGGTAATGAAAAACTGTTTTTT.

The chain has TRBV5-6 and TRBJ2-7, with D uncertain. Trimming pared 6 bases from V and 2 bases from J, leaving 15 bases between. The CDR3 is 14 residues long. Per germline, CDR1 SGHDT and CDR2 YYEEEE. CDR3 amino acids: CASILTTYPYEQYF. CDR3 bases: TGTGCCAGCATCCTTACGACATACCCCTACGAGCAGTACTTC.

J is TRBJ2-6 and V is TRBV19; D assignment may be TRBD1 or TRBD2 (6 bases each). Between the trimmed V and J ends, which lost 1 base and 4 bases, there was a span of 11 bases. The CDR3 totals 16 residues. Germline V CDR1 and CDR2: LNHDA, SQIVND (reference sequence). CDR3 in DNA: TGTGCCAGTAGTATAGCGGGGGCGTCCGGGGCCAACGTCCTGACTTTC. Translation: CASSIAGASGANVLTF.

The chain links TRBV7-2 to TRBJ1-5; TRBD1 might be the D (5 bases). V was cut by 2 bases and J by 4 bases, with 15 bases left in between. CDR3 length: 16 amino acids. The V gene's germline CDR1 is SGHTA and CDR2 FQGNSA. The CDR3 DNA follows: TGTGCCAGCAGCTTAAGGGAGATGGGGGGAAATCAGCCCCAGCATTTT. It specifies CASSLREMGGNQPQHF.

This sequence joins TRBV6-6 and TRBJ2-7, with D tentatively TRBD2 (6 bases). Looked up from germline, CDR1 is MNHNY and CDR2 is SVGAGI (reference sequence). This CDR3 has 11 residues. Trimming took 6 bases from V and 6 from J, leaving 9 bases between them. CDR3 region: CASRWGGEQYF. CDR3 coding DNA: TGTGCCAGCAGATGGGGAGGCGAGCAGTACTTC.

The CDR3 protein is CAWRFQSGANVLTF. The CDR3 bases are TGTGCCTGGAGATTTCAGTCTGGGGCCAACGTCCTGACTTTC. The V and J genes are TRBV30 and TRBJ2-6; D unclear. Deletions cut 3 bases from V and 1 base from J, with 7 bases between. The CDR3 spans 14 residues. Germline V gene data show CDR1 as GTSNPN and CDR2 as SVGIG (reference sequence).